The present entry profiles one TCR beta chain with its context. The data were obtained in a study of T cells in Graves' hyperthyroidism and ophthalmopathy. The junction had 6 bases not matched to a gene; V was cut back by 3 bases and J by 0 bases. Germline V gives CDR1 KGHSH, CDR2 LQKENI. The CDR3 has 16 residues. Researchers amplified the TCR beta CDR3 regions from RNA transcripts. With the HTBI primer set, the TCR CDR3 went through a first round of RT-PCR. TCRdb re-called the multiplex PCR reads with MiXCR, one entry per CDR3 protein. The sample contains around 340,000 distinct CDR3 sequences, about a sixth of which appear only once.

The receptor was isolated from a young woman with Graves' hyperthyroidism that later progressed to Graves' ophthalmopathy. The genes are TRBV18 and TRBJ2-3; 7 bases agree with TRBD2. The sequenced sample was blood. DNA for the CDR3: TGTGCCAGCTCACCCACCTTGCGGGAGAGCACAGATACGCAGTATTTT. Encoded protein: CASSPTLRESTDTQYF. Using reference TRBV18 and TRBJ2-3 for the parts outside the CDR3, the full variable domain is NAGVMQNPRHLVRRRGQEARLRCSPMKGHSHVYWYRQLPEEGLKFMVYLQKENIIDESGMPKERFSAEFPKEGPSILRIQQVVRGDSAAYFCASSPTLRESTDTQYFGPGTRLTVL.